The 31 T cell receptor beta chains presented below share a single source sample, sequenced in a study of blood T cell repertoires in COVID-19. Measured with immunoSEQ multiplex PCR; TCRdb has only the in-frame clones, and not every one. This repertoire shows approximately 92,000 clones, 60% to 85% found once; its top ten account for nearly 9%. Sequenced: peripheral blood. Every receptor here comes from a man aged 50 to 59 who had recovered from COVID-19.

The gene calls are TRBV12-3 or TRBV12-4 and TRBJ1-6; D is unresolved. Trimming stripped 7 bases from V and 3 bases from J, with 4 bases between. CDR3 length: 12 amino acids. The CDR3 DNA follows: TGTGCCAGCACCTTCTATAATTCACCCCTCCACTTT. Protein: CASTFYNSPLHF.

The V call is TRBV10-1, the J call TRBJ1-1; D ambiguous. The CDR3 contains 15 residues. CDR1 WNHNN and CDR2 SYGVQD come from the germline V gene (reference sequence). Trimming cost V 0 bases and J 0 bases, with 8 bases left between them. The CDR3 protein is CASSESPVMNTEAFF. DNA of the CDR3: TGCGCCAGCAGTGAGTCGCCGGTAATGAACACTGAAGCTTTCTTT.

The genes are TRBV6-5 and TRBJ2-7, with 7 positions matching TRBD1. Germline CDR1 and CDR2: MNHEY and SVGAGI. This CDR3 spans 13 amino acids. V was pared by 8 bases and J by 3 bases, with 7 bases of the junction left unmatched. CDR3 in DNA: TGTGCCAGCCTAGACAGGGCACGCTACGAGCAGTACTTC. Translated: CASLDRARYEQYF.

J is TRBJ1-5 and V is TRBV19; weak D call: TRBD1 (6 bases). The CDR3 spans 15 residues. Germline CDR1 reads LNHDA; CDR2 reads SQIVND (reference sequence). Trimming shortened V by 4 bases and J by 2 bases, and 12 bases separated the two germline ends. The CDR3 reads CASSRGGAGNQPQHF. The CDR3 region has the DNA TGTGCCAGTAGTAGAGGGGGGGCTGGCAATCAGCCCCAGCATTTT.

This clone appeared many times. This chain links TRBV29-1 with TRBJ2-7, with 11 bases aligning to TRBD1. The CDR3 extends over 15 amino acids. The J segment lost 4 bases and the V segment lost 3 bases, leaving 8 bases of the junction unmatched. Germline assignment: CDR1 SQVTM and CDR2 ANQGSEA. The CDR3: CSVEVPGQGVYEQYF. The CDR3 coding sequence is TGCAGCGTTGAGGTACCGGGACAGGGGGTGTACGAGCAGTACTTC.

V usage is TRBV11-2 and J usage is TRBJ2-2, with 7 bases lining up with TRBD2. The length of the CDR3 is 16 residues. Looked up from germline, CDR1 is SGHAT and CDR2 is FQNNGV. The J segment lost 5 bases and the V segment lost 1 base, leaving 7 bases of the junction unmatched. This CDR3 is CASSLGGGSSTGELFF. The CDR3 coding sequence is TGTGCCAGCAGCTTAGGTGGCGGGAGCTCTACCGGGGAGCTGTTTTTT.

This clone was recorded once. The V gene is TRBV5-1, the J gene TRBJ1-4; D gene ambiguous. The germline CDR1 and CDR2 sequences are SGHRS and YFSETQ. Between the trimmed V and J ends, which lost 1 base and 3 bases, there was a span of 4 bases. The CDR3 is made up of 13 amino acids. In DNA form, the CDR3 reads TGCGCCAGCAGCTTGAAGCCTAATGAAAAACTGTTTTTT. Its protein product is CASSLKPNEKLFF.

In nucleotides, the CDR3 is TGTGCCAGCAGTTACGCCGGAGAAGGCTATGGCTACACCTTC. This gives the protein CASSYAGEGYGYTF. The chain joins TRBV6-2 or TRBV6-3 to TRBJ1-2; unclear D gene. This CDR3 is 14 amino acids long. Germline values: CDR1 MNHEY, CDR2 SVGEGT. Trimming took 2 bases from V and 4 from J, leaving 11 bases between them.

The table lists this clone with a count of one. The genes are TRBV6-5 and TRBJ1-1, with 7 bases lining up with TRBD1. The V and J ends lost 2 bases and 2 bases, in that order; junction bases with no gene match: 5. The CDR3 totals 15 residues. CDR1 MNHEY and CDR2 SVGAGI come from the germline V gene. The CDR3 reads CASSYRDRYNTEAFF. DNA of the CDR3: TGTGCCAGCAGTTACCGGGACAGATACAACACTGAAGCTTTCTTT.

This chain's CDR3 is CASSPKTGSGTEAFF. CDR3 in DNA: TGTGCCAGCAGCCCCAAGACAGGGTCGGGGACTGAAGCTTTCTTT. The chain has TRBV7-3 and TRBJ1-1; 7 nucleotides agree with TRBD1. Germline loops: CDR1 SGHTA, CDR2 FQGTGA. The CDR3 is 15 residues long. V lost 5 bases, J lost 5 bases, and 11 bases stayed unmatched.

The V call is TRBV13, the J call TRBJ2-1, with a possible D match to TRBD2 (5 bases). CDR1 PRHDT and CDR2 FYEKMQ come from the germline V gene (reference sequence). V was pared by 4 bases and J by 5 bases, with 15 bases between. The length of the CDR3 is 15 residues. DNA for the CDR3: TGTGCCAGCAGCTCGCTAGCTGTAGGAGACAATGAGCAGTTCTTC. Its translation: CASSSLAVGDNEQFF.

V is TRBV3-1 (or the pseudogene TRBV3-2) and J is TRBJ2-3, with D maybe TRBD2 (5 bases). The CDR3 totals 13 residues. CDR1 and CDR2 (germline): LGHDT, YNNKEL (reference sequence). V lost 2 bases to trimming and J lost 8 bases, with 11 bases between them. The CDR3 DNA sequence: TGTGCCAGCAGCCAATCGAGGAGCGGTACGCAGTATTTT. Protein: CASSQSRSGTQYF.

This sequence joins TRBV5-1 and TRBJ2-7; D is ambiguous. Germline V CDR1 and CDR2: SGHRS, YFSETQ. V gave up 4 bases and J gave up 6 bases, with 17 bases separating them. There are 14 residues in the CDR3. Here the CDR3 reads CASSSVNPRSEQYF. DNA of the CDR3: TGCGCCAGCAGCAGCGTAAACCCTAGGTCCGAGCAGTACTTC.

The chain has TRBV27 and TRBJ1-1; 8 nucleotides align to TRBD1. Germline CDR1 MNHEY, CDR2 SMNVEV (reference sequence). The CDR3 runs 15 residues. With V trimmed by 5 bases and J by 2 bases, 7 bases remained unmatched. The CDR3 reads CASSPYDRGNTEAFF. CDR3 sequence (DNA): TGTGCCAGCAGTCCCTACGACAGGGGTAACACTGAAGCTTTCTTT.

The chain links TRBV5-4 to TRBJ1-5; possible D gene TRBD1, 6 bases. Germline V gene lookup returns CDR1 SGHNT and CDR2 YYREEE (reference sequence). V was clipped by 4 bases and J by 5 bases, with 16 bases between them. The CDR3 is 15 residues long. The CDR3 DNA reads as TGTGCCAGCAGCCAGGATCAGGGGAGGGATCAGCCCCAGCATTTT. Protein: CASSQDQGRDQPQHF.

The rearrangement joins TRBV5-5 to TRBJ2-3; D unresolved. V was clipped by 0 bases and J by 4 bases, with 9 bases between them. The CDR3 consists of 14 residues. Germline CDR1 and CDR2: SGHKS and YYEKEE (reference sequence). The CDR3 loop reads CASSLGGAADTQYF. The DNA for the CDR3 is TGTGCCAGCAGCTTGGGCGGTGCCGCAGATACGCAGTATTTT.

This clone was found once. The CDR3 loop reads CASTGANTGELFF. The CDR3 coding sequence is TGTGCCAGCACCGGGGCGAACACCGGGGAGCTGTTTTTT. This chain connects TRBV6-1 to TRBJ2-2; possibly TRBD2 for D (5 bases). Germline lookup yields CDR1 MNHNS and CDR2 SASEGT. This CDR3 has 13 amino acids. Deletions cut 7 bases from V and 0 bases from J, with 6 bases between.

The chain links TRBV6-6 to TRBJ1-5; 7 bases line up with TRBD1. V lost 6 bases and J lost 4; bases outside the gene matches: 9. The CDR3 consists of 15 residues. CDR1 and CDR2 (germline): MNHNY, SVGAGI (reference sequence). CDR3 loop: CASSDPGQTNQPQHF. The DNA of the CDR3 is TGTGCCAGCAGCGATCCGGGACAGACTAATCAGCCCCAGCATTTT.

J is TRBJ1-2 and V is TRBV10-2; 10 bases are shared with TRBD1. Looked up from germline, CDR1 is WSHSY and CDR2 is SAAADI. The ends lost 4 bases at V and 4 bases at J; junction bases unmatched: 3. The CDR3 length is 14 residues. CDR3 residues: CASSGDRGIYGYTF. CDR3 DNA: TGCGCCAGCAGTGGGGACAGGGGAATCTATGGCTACACCTTC.

The gene calls are TRBV28 and TRBJ2-7, with 12 nucleotides matching TRBD2. This CDR3 comprises 14 residues. Germline CDR1 MDHEN, CDR2 SYDVKM. Trimming removed 5 bases from V and 6 bases from J; junction bases left unmatched: 5. The CDR3: CASSNGLAGFEQYF. As DNA, the CDR3 is TGTGCCAGCAGTAACGGACTAGCGGGATTCGAGCAGTACTTC.

This chain uses TRBV7-9 with TRBJ1-6; no clear D gene. The CDR3 is 13 residues long. The germline CDR1 and CDR2 sequences are SEHNR and FQNEAQ (reference sequence). Between the trimmed V and J ends, which lost 2 bases and 6 bases, there was a span of 5 bases. CDR3 sequence (DNA): TGTGCCAGCAGCTTACCAGTTAATTCACCCCTCCACTTT. Translation gives CASSLPVNSPLHF.

The CDR3 DNA sequence: TGCGCCAGCAGCTTGGCCGAGGGCGGTAAGAACACTGAAGCTTTCTTT. Protein sequence: CASSLAEGGKNTEAFF. The genes are TRBV5-1 and TRBJ1-1, with D unresolved. Trimming took 0 bases from V and 1 from J, leaving 13 bases between them. Germline CDR1 reads SGHRS; CDR2 reads YFSETQ. The CDR3 is made up of 16 amino acids.

The chain recombines TRBV19 with TRBJ1-5; D remains unclear. Germline V CDR1 and CDR2: LNHDA, SQIVND (reference sequence). V dropped 5 bases and J dropped 0 bases, with 11 bases sitting between them. There are 15 residues in the CDR3. CDR3 nucleotides: TGTGCCAGTAGTTTATACAGCAATAGCAATCAGCCCCAGCATTTT. Its protein is CASSLYSNSNQPQHF.

This chain uses TRBV29-1 with TRBJ2-2, with 10 bases lining up with TRBD2. CDR1 and CDR2 (germline): SQVTM, ANQGSEA. V was pared by 8 bases and J by 7 bases, with 10 bases of the junction left unmatched. CDR3 length equals 14 residues. The chain's CDR3 is CSPGASGRDGELFF. The CDR3 coding sequence is TGCAGCCCTGGAGCCAGCGGGAGGGACGGGGAGCTGTTTTTT.

This clone was picked up one time. This chain uses TRBV13 with TRBJ2-3; a possible D gene is TRBD2 (5 bases). The CDR3 contains 14 residues. The V and J ends lost 7 bases and 4 bases respectively, with 15 bases between them. CDR1 PRHDT and CDR2 FYEKMQ come from the germline V gene (reference sequence). CDR3 sequence reads: CASKSRLAADTQYF. The CDR3, as DNA: TGTGCCAGCAAATCCCGGCTAGCAGCAGATACGCAGTATTTT.

The chain has TRBV9 and TRBJ2-5; weak D call: TRBD2 (5 bases). The CDR3 extends over 12 amino acids. The V gene's germline CDR1 is SGDLS and CDR2 YYNGEE. V was trimmed by 3 bases and J by 7 bases, leaving 10 bases between them. The CDR3 spells CASSGDGGTQYF. As DNA, the CDR3 is TGTGCCAGCAGCGGCGACGGAGGGACCCAGTACTTC. Complete variable domain (other parts from reference TRBV9 and TRBJ2-5): DSGVTQTPKHLITATGQRVTLRCSPRSGDLSVYWYQQSLDQGLQFLIQYYNGEERAKGNILERFSAQQFPDLHSELNLSSLELGDSALYFCASSGDGGTQYFGPGTRLLVL.

The gene calls are TRBV9 and TRBJ2-3; 13 bases map to TRBD2. Trimming cost V 4 bases and J 7 bases; bases outside gene matches: 9. This CDR3 comprises 16 residues. Germline loops: CDR1 SGDLS, CDR2 YYNGEE. Written as DNA, the CDR3 is TGTGCCAGCAGCCTAGAGGGACTAGCGGGAAAGTATACGCAGTATTTT. Amino acid sequence: CASSLEGLAGKYTQYF.

The chain has TRBV7-9 and TRBJ2-5; 7 bases agree with TRBD2. The germline V gene encodes CDR1 SEHNR and CDR2 FQNEAQ (reference sequence). This CDR3 is built from 15 residues. The V and J ends lost 2 bases and 2 bases, in that order; junction bases with no gene match: 5. The CDR3 spells CASSLTSALQETQYF. The CDR3 nucleotides are TGTGCCAGCAGCTTAACTAGCGCCCTACAAGAGACCCAGTACTTC.

The CDR3 DNA sequence: TGTGCCAGTCACCGGGACAATTTTTCACCCCTCCACTTT. Amino acids: CASHRDNFSPLHF. J is TRBJ1-6 and V is TRBV19; TRBD1 might be the D (6 bases). V shed 8 bases and J shed 9 bases, with 14 bases lying between them. This CDR3 has 13 residues. Germline CDR1 is LNHDA and CDR2 is SQIVND (reference sequence). The whole variable domain, filled in from reference TRBV19 and TRBJ1-6, reads DGGITQSPKYLFRKEGQNVTLSCEQNLNHDAMYWYRQDPGQGLRLIYYSQIVNDFQKGDIAEGYSVSREKKESFPLTVTSAQKNPTAFYLCASHRDNFSPLHFGNGTRLTVT.

The gene calls are TRBV7-2 and TRBJ2-2; 7 nucleotides align to TRBD1. Germline assignment: CDR1 SGHTA and CDR2 FQGNSA. The CDR3 totals 16 residues. Trimming at V came to 1 base and at J to 5 bases, leaving 7 bases not matched to a gene. CDR3 sequence: CASSLVGRGRTGELFF. The CDR3 nucleotides are TGTGCCAGCAGCTTAGTAGGAAGGGGGCGGACCGGGGAGCTGTTTTTT.

The gene calls are TRBV5-1 and TRBJ2-7; unclear D gene. The length of the CDR3 is 13 residues. CDR1 SGHRS and CDR2 YFSETQ come from the germline V gene. The V gene lost 0 bases and the J gene lost 9 bases, with 13 bases spanning the gap. The CDR3 DNA reads TGCGCCAGCAGCTTGGGTCAGCCCGCAGGGCAGTACTTC. It encodes CASSLGQPAGQYF.